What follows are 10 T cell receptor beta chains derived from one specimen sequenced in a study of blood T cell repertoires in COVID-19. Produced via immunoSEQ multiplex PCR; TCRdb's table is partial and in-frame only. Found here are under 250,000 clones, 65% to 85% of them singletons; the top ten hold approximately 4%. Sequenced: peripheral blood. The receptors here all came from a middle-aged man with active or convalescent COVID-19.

CDR3 region: CASSPRRGGIYEQYF. The CDR3 DNA reads TGTGCCAGCAGCCCCCGGCGGGGGGGCATCTACGAGCAGTACTTC. This sequence joins TRBV7-9 and TRBJ2-7; 9 bases are a match to TRBD2. The length of the CDR3 is 15 residues. With V trimmed by 5 bases and J by 3 bases, 8 bases remained unmatched. Per the germline V gene, CDR1 is SEHNR and CDR2 is FQNEAQ (reference sequence). Full variable domain (outside the CDR3, taken from reference TRBV7-9 and TRBJ2-7): DTGVSQNPRHKITKRGQNVTFRCDPISEHNRLYWYRQTLGQGPEFLTYFQNEAQLEKSRLLSDRFSAERPKGSFSTLEIQRTEQGDSAMYLCASSPRRGGIYEQYFGPGTRLTVT.

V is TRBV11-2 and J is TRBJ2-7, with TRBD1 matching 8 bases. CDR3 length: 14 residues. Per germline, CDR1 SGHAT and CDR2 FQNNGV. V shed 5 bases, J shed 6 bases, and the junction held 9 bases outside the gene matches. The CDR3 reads CASSLGQAIGEQYF. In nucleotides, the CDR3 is TGTGCCAGCAGCCTGGGACAGGCAATCGGCGAGCAGTACTTC.

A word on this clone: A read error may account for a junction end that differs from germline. Here the CDR3 reads CASSESGYPAF. Here the CDR3 DNA reads TGTGCCAGCAGTGAATCAGGGTACCCCGCTTTT. The chain joins TRBV2 to TRBJ2-3, with D possibly TRBD1 on 5 matching bases. Per the germline V gene, CDR1 is SNHLY and CDR2 is FYNNEI. CDR3 length: 11 amino acids.

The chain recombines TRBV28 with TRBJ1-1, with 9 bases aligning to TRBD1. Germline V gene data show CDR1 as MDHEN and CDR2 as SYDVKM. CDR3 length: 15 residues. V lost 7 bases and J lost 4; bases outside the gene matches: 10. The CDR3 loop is CASITGGGGITEAFF. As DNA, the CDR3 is TGTGCCAGCATTACAGGGGGCGGTGGAATCACTGAAGCTTTCTTT.

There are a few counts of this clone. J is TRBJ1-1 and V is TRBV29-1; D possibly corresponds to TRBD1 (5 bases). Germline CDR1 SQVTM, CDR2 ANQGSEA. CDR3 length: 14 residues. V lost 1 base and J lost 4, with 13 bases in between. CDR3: CSVEGGRKTTEAFF. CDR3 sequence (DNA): TGCAGCGTTGAAGGGGGCAGGAAGACCACTGAAGCTTTCTTT.

In DNA, the CDR3 is TGTGCCAGCAGTGAAACTCTCTCGCAGGTTAATCAGCCCCAGCATTTT. This gives the protein CASSETLSQVNQPQHF. The rearrangement links TRBV2 to TRBJ1-5; D gene uncertain. The germline V gene has CDR1 SNHLY and CDR2 FYNNEI. There are 16 residues in the CDR3. Trimming shortened V by 2 bases and J by 4 bases, and 15 bases separated the two germline ends.

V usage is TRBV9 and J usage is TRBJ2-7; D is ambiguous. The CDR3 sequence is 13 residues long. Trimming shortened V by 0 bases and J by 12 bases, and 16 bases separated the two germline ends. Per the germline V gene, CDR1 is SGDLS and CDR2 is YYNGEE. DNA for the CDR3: TGTGCCAGCAGCGTAGGAACGTCCTTCCCGGGGTACTTC. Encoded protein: CASSVGTSFPGYF.

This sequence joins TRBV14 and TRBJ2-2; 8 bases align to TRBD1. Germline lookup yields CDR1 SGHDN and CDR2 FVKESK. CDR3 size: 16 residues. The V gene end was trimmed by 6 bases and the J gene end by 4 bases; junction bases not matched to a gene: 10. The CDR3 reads CASSHIQGAGTGELFF. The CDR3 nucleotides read TGTGCCAGCAGTCATATTCAGGGGGCCGGCACCGGGGAGCTGTTTTTT. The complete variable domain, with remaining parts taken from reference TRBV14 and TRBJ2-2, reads EAGVTQFPSHSVIEKGQTVTLRCDPISGHDNLYWYRRVMGKEIKFLLHFVKESKQDESGMPNNRFLAERTGGTYSTLKVQPAELEDSGVYFCASSHIQGAGTGELFFGEGSRLTVL.

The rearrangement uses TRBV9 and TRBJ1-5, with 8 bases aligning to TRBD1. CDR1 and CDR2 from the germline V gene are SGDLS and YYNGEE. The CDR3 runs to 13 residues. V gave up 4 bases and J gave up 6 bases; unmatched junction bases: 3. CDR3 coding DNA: TGTGCCAGCAGCCAGACAGGGGTTCAGCCCCAGCATTTT. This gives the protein CASSQTGVQPQHF.

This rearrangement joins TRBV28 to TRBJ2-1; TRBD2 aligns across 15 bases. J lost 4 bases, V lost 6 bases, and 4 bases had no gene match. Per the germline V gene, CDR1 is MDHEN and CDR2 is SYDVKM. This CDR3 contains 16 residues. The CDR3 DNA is TGTGCCAGCAGCTTCGGGACTAGCGGGGGGTACAATGAGCAGTTCTTC. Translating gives CASSFGTSGGYNEQFF. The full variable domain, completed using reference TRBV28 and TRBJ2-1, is DVKVTQSSRYLVKRTGEKVFLECVQDMDHENMFWYRQDPGLGLRLIYFSYDVKMKEKGDIPEGYSVSREKKERFSLILESASTNQTSMYLCASSFGTSGGYNEQFFGPGTRLTVL.